Presented here are 12 T cell receptor beta chains from one specimen sequenced in a study of blood T cell repertoires in COVID-19. Sequenced by immunoSEQ multiplex PCR; TCRdb stores in-frame clones only, minus some. The table records around 340,000 clones, around nine tenths of them present only once. The sequencing input was PBMCs or T cells enriched from blood (not recorded which). These receptors came from a woman aged 30 to 39 who had been exposed to COVID-19.

This clone has just one count. V gene TRBV27 combines with J gene TRBJ2-1; D may be TRBD1 (6 bases). This CDR3 comprises 16 residues. Trimming stripped 7 bases from V and 3 bases from J, with 19 bases between. Germline CDR1 and CDR2: MNHEY and SMNVEV (reference sequence). The CDR3: CASKIRRDIFYNEQFF. The DNA for the CDR3 is TGTGCCAGCAAAATTAGACGGGACATCTTCTACAATGAGCAGTTCTTC.

The V and J genes are TRBV5-6 and TRBJ1-1, with 7 positions matching TRBD1. The V gene end was trimmed by 1 base and the J gene end by 2 bases; junction bases not matched to a gene: 8. This CDR3 is built from 16 residues. CDR1 and CDR2 (germline): SGHDT, YYEEEE. The CDR3, as DNA: TGTGCCAGCAGCTTGTTAGGGGGGACAGCAAACACTGAAGCTTTCTTT. The encoded protein is CASSLLGGTANTEAFF.

The chain carries TRBV21-1 and TRBJ1-3; whether TRBD1, the table's D call, matches the DNA was not checked. TRBV21-1 counts as a pseudogene. The CDR3 extends over 16 amino acids. The CDR3 region has the DNA TGTGCCAGCAGCAAAAAGGGGGACAGCTCTGGAAACACCATATATTTT. It codes for CASSKKGDSSGNTIYF.

J is TRBJ2-3 and V is TRBV10-2; 7 nucleotides line up with TRBD2. Losses at the gene ends were 0 bases for V and 5 bases for J; bases not matched to a gene: 5. The CDR3 is 15 amino acids. Germline loops: CDR1 WSHSY, CDR2 SAAADI. The CDR3 nucleotides are TGCGCCAGCAGTGAGTCGGCGGGAGTGCAAGATACGCAGTATTTT. It yields the protein CASSESAGVQDTQYF.

V usage is TRBV9 and J usage is TRBJ2-1; 7 nucleotides align to TRBD1. Germline CDR1 is SGDLS and CDR2 is YYNGEE. The CDR3 contains 13 residues. J lost 4 bases, V lost 7 bases, and 5 bases had no gene match. CDR3 nucleotides: TGTGCCAGCGGGCAGACAGGGTACAATGAGCAGTTCTTC. Protein sequence: CASGQTGYNEQFF.

This sequence joins TRBV6-5 and TRBJ2-7; 7 bases agree with TRBD1. The CDR3 totals 13 residues. The germline V gene encodes CDR1 MNHEY and CDR2 SVGAGI. J lost 2 bases, V lost 9 bases, and 7 bases had no gene match. The chain's CDR3 is CASRDSGPYEQYF. For the CDR3, the DNA is TGTGCCAGTCGGGACAGCGGTCCCTACGAGCAGTACTTC.

This chain links TRBV9 with TRBJ2-4, with TRBD1 as a possible D gene (5 bases). The CDR3 spans 15 residues. The V end lost 3 bases, the J end lost 0 bases, and 10 bases lay between the germline ends. CDR1 SGDLS and CDR2 YYNGEE come from the germline V gene. CDR3 nucleotide sequence: TGTGCCAGCAGCGAAGCAGGGATAGCCAAAAACATTCAGTACTTC. It codes for CASSEAGIAKNIQYF.

The rearrangement links TRBV7-2 to TRBJ2-4; TRBD2 matches at 10 bases. CDR1 is SGHTA, CDR2 FQGNSA, per germline. V shed 5 bases, J shed 0 bases, and the junction held 10 bases outside the gene matches. The CDR3 length is 18 residues. The CDR3 sequence: CASSPGLAESLAKNIQYF. DNA of the CDR3: TGTGCCAGCAGCCCTGGACTAGCGGAGAGTCTAGCCAAAAACATTCAGTACTTC.

This rearrangement joins TRBV18 to TRBJ2-1; 8 bases match TRBD2. V dropped 0 bases and J dropped 8; count of bases not matched to a gene: 9. The CDR3 totals 16 residues. The germline gives CDR1 KGHSH, CDR2 LQKENI. The CDR3 sequence: CASSPPNGRGVHEQFF. The CDR3 DNA is TGTGCCAGCTCACCACCCAACGGGAGGGGAGTTCATGAGCAGTTCTTC. Variable domain in full (rest from reference TRBV18 and TRBJ2-1): NAGVMQNPRHLVRRRGQEARLRCSPMKGHSHVYWYRQLPEEGLKFMVYLQKENIIDESGMPKERFSAEFPKEGPSILRIQQVVRGDSAAYFCASSPPNGRGVHEQFFGPGTRLTVL.

The chain combines TRBV7-3 with TRBJ2-6, with D hard to call. This CDR3 spans 14 amino acids. The germline V and J ends were trimmed by 4 bases and 0 bases, with 4 bases remaining between them. Germline V gene data show CDR1 as SGHTA and CDR2 as FQGTGA. The CDR3 region has the DNA TGTGCCAGCAGCTCCCACTCTGGGGCCAACGTCCTGACTTTC. Amino acids: CASSSHSGANVLTF.

The genes are TRBV19 and TRBJ2-2; D is perhaps TRBD1 (6 bases). Trimming shortened V by 5 bases and J by 7 bases, and 17 bases separated the two germline ends. This CDR3 is built from 15 residues. Germline-derived CDR1 and CDR2 are LNHDA and SQIVND (reference sequence). This CDR3 is CASSEGRGTNGELFF. The CDR3 DNA reads TGTGCCAGTAGTGAGGGCAGGGGAACGAACGGGGAGCTGTTTTTT.

The J gene is TRBJ2-7, the V gene TRBV2; 7 bases match TRBD1. Germline CDR1 SNHLY, CDR2 FYNNEI. V gave up 3 bases and J gave up 4 bases; unmatched junction bases: 9. The CDR3 length is 15 residues. DNA of the CDR3: TGTGCCAGCAGTGACGACCGTGGGACAGTTTACGAGCAGTACTTC. Translated, it gives CASSDDRGTVYEQYF.